This T cell receptor (beta chain) is from a study of OX40 agonist ivuxolimab in advanced cancers. Study-level background: The costimulatory receptor OX40 (CD134) was targeted by ivuxolimab, a fully human IgG2 agonistic monoclonal antibody. The monotherapy dose-escalation portion (N = 52 patients) of the phase I ivuxolimab trial is reported in the paper. Patients were allowed to have had prior anti-PD-1, anti-PD-L1 or anti-CTLA-4 therapy, and 30% to 40% of the dose-escalation patients had been treated with checkpoint inhibitors. Partial responses occurred in three dose-escalation patients: two with cutaneous melanoma and one with hepatocellular carcinoma. Intravenous ivuxolimab was administered to patients every 2 weeks at six dose levels: 0.01, 0.1, 0.3, 1.5, 3 and 10 mg/kg. Peripheral TCRbeta sequencing aimed to test whether ivuxolimab altered TCR sequence diversity and caused clonal T-cell expansion. The dose-escalation cohort was about 83% male with a mean age of approximately 60 years, ranging from about 20 to 85. Among the 50 to 55 dose-escalation patients, 19 had hepatocellular carcinoma, approximately 15 melanoma, 9 renal cell carcinoma and 9 head and neck cancer.

Patients with autoimmune disease history or receiving systemic immunosuppression were excluded from the trial. Peripheral blood for TCR sequencing was drawn from every dose cohort at baseline, at cycle 4 day 1 and at cycle 7 day 1. The samples were taken from a phase I, first-in-human, multicenter, open-label dose-escalation trial of ivuxolimab. The trial enrolled adults with locally advanced or metastatic head and neck squamous cell, hepatocellular, melanoma or renal cell carcinoma. Before TCR sequencing, CD4+ T cells and CD8+ T cells from peripheral blood were sorted into separate populations. With respect to this clone: It has no known antigen specificity. Per-base quality was not reported, and no clone a single base away is much larger than it.

Genomic DNA was extracted from sorted cells for sequencing of the TCRbeta CDR3 region. TCRbeta CDR3 regions were sequenced using the immunoSEQ Assay. In its TCRdb copy, this immuneACCESS table keeps in-frame sequences only and misses some clones. Where compared with another copy, unresolved V genes explain less than half of these, and the others have no known cause. For this sample there are 23,000 or so clones; roughly 84% appear just once. The leading ten clones occupy 15% to 20% of the sample. What the authors observed across the whole study: In partial responders in the 0.1-3.0 mg/kg groups, normalized peripheral clonal expansion was found to be among the lowest, especially among CD8+ T cells. Antigen specificity was not determined for the clonally expanded peripheral T cells. Clonal expansion of both CD4+ and CD8+ blood T cells was observed from baseline to week 6 at doses 0.1 to 3.0 mg/kg. Low levels of normalized T-cell clonal expansion were also seen in some patients who did not respond. After ivuxolimab, more expanded clones were found on average in CD8+ T cells than in CD4+ T cells.

Including the terminal cysteine and phenylalanine, the CDR3 comprises 15 residues. Just the 45-base CDR3 DNA is kept, in frame starting at base 1. Taken from the germline V gene, the CDR1 and CDR2 loops are MNHNS and SASEGT. The V end loses 7 bases and the J end loses 5 bases, and a stretch of 15 bases separates them. The sequence derives from an adult with an advanced solid tumor such as melanoma, head and neck, liver or kidney cancer. This sequence uses TRBV6-1 and TRBJ1-6; no confident D gene assignment can be made. The specimen comprised CD4+ or CD8+ T cells sorted from blood, sampled in a trial of the OX40 agonist ivuxolimab. The CDR3 reads CASNARGQNNSPLHF. The nucleotide sequence reads TGTGCCAGCAACGCCCGCGGGCAGAATAATTCACCCCTCCACTTT.